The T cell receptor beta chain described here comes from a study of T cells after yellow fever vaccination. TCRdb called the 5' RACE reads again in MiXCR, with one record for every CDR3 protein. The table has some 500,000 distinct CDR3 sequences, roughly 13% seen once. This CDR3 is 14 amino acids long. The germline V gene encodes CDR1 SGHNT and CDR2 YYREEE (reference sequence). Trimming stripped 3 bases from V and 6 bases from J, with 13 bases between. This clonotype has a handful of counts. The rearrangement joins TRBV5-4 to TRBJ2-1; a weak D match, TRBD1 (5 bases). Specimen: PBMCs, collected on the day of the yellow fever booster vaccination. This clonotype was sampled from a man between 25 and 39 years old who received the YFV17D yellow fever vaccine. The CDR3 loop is CASSSGPQGNEQFF. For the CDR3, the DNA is TGTGCCAGCAGCTCTGGCCCCCAGGGCAATGAGCAGTTCTTC.